The entry that follows covers one T cell receptor beta chain sequence. Its antigen is unidentified. The entry originates in a study of beta chain features in type 1 diabetes. This CDR3 contains 14 residues. Germline assignment: CDR1 SEHNR and CDR2 FQNEAQ (reference sequence). V lost 7 bases to trimming and J lost 5 bases; unmatched junction nucleotides: 8. Study outcomes and limitations: VDJ junctions from type 1 diabetes patients carried fewer insertions and larger deletions. TCRB CDR3s from Type 1 diabetes patients were moderately but significantly shorter in all four CD4+ subsets. Patients showed naive, central memory and Treg TCRB repertoires that appeared more similar than those of healthy donors. Resolution of whether HLA type affects TCRB rearrangement was not achieved here.

Reverse transcription of all isolated RNA meant that expressed TCRB transcripts were sequenced. The data were produced by immunoSEQ multiplex PCR, yet TCRdb's version contains in-frame clones alone and is incomplete. The sample lists roughly 340,000 clones; roughly 12% were seen once. The chain links TRBV7-9 to TRBJ2-5; 9 bases agree with TRBD2. The receptor's source is a woman younger than 30 with type 1 diabetes. Sequenced material: naive CD4+ T cells from blood. CDR3 region: CASNGAGGGETQYF. The DNA of the CDR3 is TGTGCCAGCAACGGAGCGGGGGGCGGCGAGACCCAGTACTTC.